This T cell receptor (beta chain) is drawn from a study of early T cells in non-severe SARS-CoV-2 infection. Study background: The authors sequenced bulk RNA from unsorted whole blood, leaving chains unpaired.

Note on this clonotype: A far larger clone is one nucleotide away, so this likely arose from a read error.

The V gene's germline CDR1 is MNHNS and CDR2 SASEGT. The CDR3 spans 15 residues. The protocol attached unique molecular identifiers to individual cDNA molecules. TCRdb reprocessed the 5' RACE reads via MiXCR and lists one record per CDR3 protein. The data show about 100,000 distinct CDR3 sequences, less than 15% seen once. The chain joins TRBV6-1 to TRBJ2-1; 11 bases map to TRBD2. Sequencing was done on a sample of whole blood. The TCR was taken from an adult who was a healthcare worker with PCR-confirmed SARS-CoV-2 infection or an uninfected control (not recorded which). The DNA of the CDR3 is TGTGCCAGCAGCGCGGGACTAGCGGCCTACAATGGGCAGTTCTTC. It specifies CASSAGLAAYNGQFF.